The source of this T cell receptor (beta chain) is a study of blood T cell repertoires in COVID-19. The overall study: From the United States, Italy and Spain came samples of acute and convalescent COVID-19. PBMCs, B-cell-depleted T cells, or T cells were the source of the cDNA or gDNA that made up the material.

Germline values: CDR1 ENHRY, CDR2 SYGVKD. V shed 6 bases and J shed 4 bases, with 12 bases lying between them. The CDR3 extends over 13 amino acids. Measured with immunoSEQ multiplex PCR; TCRdb has only the in-frame clones, and not every one. The data show tens of thousands of clones, 75% to 90% seen once. The chain links TRBV10-3 to TRBJ1-1; D perhaps matches TRBD1 (6 bases). The source is a woman aged 80 or over with acute or convalescent COVID-19. Sequenced: peripheral blood. This CDR3 reads CAISTGLGTEAFF. The CDR3 DNA is TGTGCCATCAGCACAGGGCTTGGCACTGAAGCTTTCTTT.